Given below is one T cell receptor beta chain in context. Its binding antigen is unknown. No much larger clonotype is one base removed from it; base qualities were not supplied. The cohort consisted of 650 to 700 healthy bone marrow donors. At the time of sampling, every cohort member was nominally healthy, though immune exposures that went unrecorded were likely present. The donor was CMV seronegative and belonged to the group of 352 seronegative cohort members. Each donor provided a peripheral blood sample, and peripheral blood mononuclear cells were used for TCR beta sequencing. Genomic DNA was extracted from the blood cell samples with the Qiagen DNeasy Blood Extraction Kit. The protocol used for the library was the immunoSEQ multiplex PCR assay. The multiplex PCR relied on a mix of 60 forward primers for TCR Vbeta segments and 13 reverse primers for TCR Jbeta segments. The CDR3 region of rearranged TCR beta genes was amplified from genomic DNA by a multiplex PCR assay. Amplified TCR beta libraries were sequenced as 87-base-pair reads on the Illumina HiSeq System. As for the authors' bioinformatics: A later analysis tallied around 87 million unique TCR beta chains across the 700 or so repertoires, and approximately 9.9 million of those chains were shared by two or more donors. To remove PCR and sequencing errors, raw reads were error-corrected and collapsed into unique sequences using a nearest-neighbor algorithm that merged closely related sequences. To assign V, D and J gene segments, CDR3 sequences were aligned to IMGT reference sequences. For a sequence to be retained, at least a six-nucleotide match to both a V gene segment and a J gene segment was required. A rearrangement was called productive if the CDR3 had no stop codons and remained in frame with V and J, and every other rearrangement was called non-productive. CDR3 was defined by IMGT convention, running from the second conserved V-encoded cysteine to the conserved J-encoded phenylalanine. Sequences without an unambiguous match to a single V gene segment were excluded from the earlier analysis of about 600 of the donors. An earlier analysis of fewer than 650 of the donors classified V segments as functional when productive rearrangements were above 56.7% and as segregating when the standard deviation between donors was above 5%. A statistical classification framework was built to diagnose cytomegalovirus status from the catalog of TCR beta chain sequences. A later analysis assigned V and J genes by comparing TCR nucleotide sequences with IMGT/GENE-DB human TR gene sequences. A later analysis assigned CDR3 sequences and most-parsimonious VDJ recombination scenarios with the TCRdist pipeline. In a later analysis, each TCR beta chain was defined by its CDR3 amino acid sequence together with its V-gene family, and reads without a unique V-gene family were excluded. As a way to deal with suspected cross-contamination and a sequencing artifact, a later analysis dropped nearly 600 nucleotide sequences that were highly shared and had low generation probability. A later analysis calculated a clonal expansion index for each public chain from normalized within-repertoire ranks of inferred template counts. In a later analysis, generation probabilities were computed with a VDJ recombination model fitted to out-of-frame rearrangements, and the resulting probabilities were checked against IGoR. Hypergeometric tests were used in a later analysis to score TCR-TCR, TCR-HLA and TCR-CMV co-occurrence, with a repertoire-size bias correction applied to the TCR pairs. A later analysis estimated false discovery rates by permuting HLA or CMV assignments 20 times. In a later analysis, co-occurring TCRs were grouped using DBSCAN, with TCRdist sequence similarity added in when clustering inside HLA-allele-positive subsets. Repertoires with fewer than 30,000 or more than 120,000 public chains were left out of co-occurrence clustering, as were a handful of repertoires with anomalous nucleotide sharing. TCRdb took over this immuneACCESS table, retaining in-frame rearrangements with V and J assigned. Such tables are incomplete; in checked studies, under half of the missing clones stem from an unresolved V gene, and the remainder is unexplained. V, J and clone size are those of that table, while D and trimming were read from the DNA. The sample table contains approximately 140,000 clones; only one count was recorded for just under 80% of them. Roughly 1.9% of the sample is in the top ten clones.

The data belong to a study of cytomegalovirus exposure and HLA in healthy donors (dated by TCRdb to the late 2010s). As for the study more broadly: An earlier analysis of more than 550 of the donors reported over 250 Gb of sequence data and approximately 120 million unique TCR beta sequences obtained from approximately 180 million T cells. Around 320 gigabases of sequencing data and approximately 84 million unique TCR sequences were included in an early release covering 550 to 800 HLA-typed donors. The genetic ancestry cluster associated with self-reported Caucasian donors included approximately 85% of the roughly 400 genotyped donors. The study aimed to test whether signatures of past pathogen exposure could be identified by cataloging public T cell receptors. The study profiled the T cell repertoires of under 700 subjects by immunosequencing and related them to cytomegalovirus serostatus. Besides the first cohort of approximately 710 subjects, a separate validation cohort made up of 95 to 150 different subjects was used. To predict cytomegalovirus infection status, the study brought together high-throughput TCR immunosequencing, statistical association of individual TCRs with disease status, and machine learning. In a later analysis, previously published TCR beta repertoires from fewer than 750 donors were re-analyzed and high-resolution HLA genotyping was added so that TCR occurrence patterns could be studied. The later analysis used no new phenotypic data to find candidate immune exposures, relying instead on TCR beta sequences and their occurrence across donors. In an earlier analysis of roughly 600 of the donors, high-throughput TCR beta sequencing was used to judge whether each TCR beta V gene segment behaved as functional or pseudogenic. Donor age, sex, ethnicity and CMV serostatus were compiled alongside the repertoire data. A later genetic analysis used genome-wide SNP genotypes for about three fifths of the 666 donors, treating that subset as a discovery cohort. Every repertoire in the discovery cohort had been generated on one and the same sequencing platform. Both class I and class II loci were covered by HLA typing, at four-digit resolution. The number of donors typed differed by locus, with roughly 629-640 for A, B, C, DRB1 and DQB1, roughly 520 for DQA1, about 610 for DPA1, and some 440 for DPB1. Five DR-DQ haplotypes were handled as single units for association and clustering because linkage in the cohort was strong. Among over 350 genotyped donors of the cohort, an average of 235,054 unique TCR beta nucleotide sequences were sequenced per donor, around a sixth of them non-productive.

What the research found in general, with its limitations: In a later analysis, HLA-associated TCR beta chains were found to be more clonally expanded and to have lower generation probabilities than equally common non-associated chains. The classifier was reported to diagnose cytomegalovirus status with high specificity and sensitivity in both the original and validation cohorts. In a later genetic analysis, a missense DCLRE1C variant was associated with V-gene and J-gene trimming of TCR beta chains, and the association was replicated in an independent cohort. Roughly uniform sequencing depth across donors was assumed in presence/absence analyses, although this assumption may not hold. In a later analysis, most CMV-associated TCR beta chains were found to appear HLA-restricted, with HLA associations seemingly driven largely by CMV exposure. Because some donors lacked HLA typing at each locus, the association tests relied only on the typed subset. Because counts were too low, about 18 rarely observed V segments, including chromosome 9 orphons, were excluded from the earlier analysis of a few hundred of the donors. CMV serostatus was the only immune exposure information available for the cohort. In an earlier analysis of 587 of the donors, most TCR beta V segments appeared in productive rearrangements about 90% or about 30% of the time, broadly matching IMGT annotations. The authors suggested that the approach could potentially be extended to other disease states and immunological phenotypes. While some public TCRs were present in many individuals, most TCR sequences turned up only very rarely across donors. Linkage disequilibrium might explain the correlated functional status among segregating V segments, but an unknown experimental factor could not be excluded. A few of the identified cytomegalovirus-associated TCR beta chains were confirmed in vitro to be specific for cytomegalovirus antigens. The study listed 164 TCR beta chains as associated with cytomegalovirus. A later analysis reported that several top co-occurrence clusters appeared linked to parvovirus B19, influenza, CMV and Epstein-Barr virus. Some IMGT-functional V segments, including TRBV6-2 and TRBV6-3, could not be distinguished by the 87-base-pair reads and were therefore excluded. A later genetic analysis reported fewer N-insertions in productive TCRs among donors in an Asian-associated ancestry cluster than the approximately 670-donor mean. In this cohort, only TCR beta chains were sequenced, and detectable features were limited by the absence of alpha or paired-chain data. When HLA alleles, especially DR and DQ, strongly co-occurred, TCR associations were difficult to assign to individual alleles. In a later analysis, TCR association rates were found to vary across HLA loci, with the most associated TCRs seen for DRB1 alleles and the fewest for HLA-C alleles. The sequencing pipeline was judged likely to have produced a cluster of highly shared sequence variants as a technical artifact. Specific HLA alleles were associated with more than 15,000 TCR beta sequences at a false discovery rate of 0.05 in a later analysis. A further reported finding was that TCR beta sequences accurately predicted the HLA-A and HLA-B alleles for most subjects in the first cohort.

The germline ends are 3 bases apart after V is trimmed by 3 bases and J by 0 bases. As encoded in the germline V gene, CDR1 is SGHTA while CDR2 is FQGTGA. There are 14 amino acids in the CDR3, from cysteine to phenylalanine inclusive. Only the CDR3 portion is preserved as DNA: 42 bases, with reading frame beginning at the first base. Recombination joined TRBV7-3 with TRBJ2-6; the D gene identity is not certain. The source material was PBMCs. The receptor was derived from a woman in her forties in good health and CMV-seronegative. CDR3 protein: CASSLSSGANVLTF. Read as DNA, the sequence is TGTGCCAGCAGCTTGAGCTCTGGGGCCAACGTCCTGACTTTC.